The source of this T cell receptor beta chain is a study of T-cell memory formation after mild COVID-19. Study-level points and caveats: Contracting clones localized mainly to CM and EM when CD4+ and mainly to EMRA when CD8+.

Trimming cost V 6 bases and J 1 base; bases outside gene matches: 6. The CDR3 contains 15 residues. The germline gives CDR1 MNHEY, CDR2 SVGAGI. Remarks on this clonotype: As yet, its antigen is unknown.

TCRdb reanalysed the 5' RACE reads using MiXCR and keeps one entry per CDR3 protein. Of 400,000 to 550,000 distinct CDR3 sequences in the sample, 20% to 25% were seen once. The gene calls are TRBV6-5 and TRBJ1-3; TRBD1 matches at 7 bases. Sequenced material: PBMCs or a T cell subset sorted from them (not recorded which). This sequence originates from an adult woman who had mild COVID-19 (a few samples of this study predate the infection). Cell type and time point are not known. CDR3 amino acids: CASRDVRGSGNTIYF. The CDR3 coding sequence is TGTGCCAGCAGGGACGTCAGGGGGTCTGGAAACACCATATATTTT.